Listed below are T cell receptor beta chains from one sample, sequenced in a study of OX40 agonist ivuxolimab in advanced cancers. Sequencing used immunoSEQ multiplex PCR; TCRdb keeps in-frame clones, though not all of them. The sample lists over 10,000 clones, 84% occurring once. The sample was CD4+ or CD8+ T cells sorted from blood, taken in a trial of the OX40 agonist ivuxolimab. The receptors derive from an adult with an advanced solid tumor such as melanoma, head and neck, liver or kidney cancer. Each CDR3 is given with its conserved first and last residue. A D gene is named only where the DNA matches it firmly. For some rows the clone size is stated as once, few or many, or as a class when expanded; others skip it.

.,.,TRBV7-3,TRBJ1-1,CASSQVGVLIEAFF,TGCGCCAGCAGCCAAGTGGGGGTGTTAATTGAAGCTTTCTTT
.,.,TRBV9,TRBJ2-1,CASSKRYENNEQFF,TGTGCCAGCAGCAAACGCTATGAAAACAATGAGCAGTTCTTC
.,.,TRBV4-2,TRBJ2-7,CASSLNRDPQEQYF,TGTGCCAGCAGCCTAAACCGGGACCCCCAGGAGCAGTACTTC
.,TRBD1,TRBV28,TRBJ1-1,CASSLPTGYEAFF,TGTGCCAGCAGTTTGCCGACAGGGTATGAAGCTTTCTTT
.,.,TRBV30,TRBJ2-7,CAWSKTDYLGHEQYF,TGTGCCTGGAGTAAAACGGACTACCTGGGCCACGAGCAGTACTTC
.,.,TRBV6-6,TRBJ1-4,CASSPYRAENEKLFF,TGTGCCAGCAGTCCCTACAGGGCGGAGAATGAAAAACTGTTTTTT
.,TRBD1,TRBV19,TRBJ2-3,CASSIDSGQGYTDTQYF,TGTGCCAGTAGTATAGATTCGGGACAGGGATACACAGATACGCAGTATTTT
.,TRBD1,TRBV28,TRBJ1-5,CASSGGQGNQPQHF,TGTGCCAGCAGCGGGGGACAGGGTAATCAGCCCCAGCATTTT
.,.,TRBV5-6,TRBJ2-3,CASSSVGDTQYF,TGTGCCAGCAGCTCAGTGGGGGATACGCAGTATTTT
.,.,TRBV5-4,TRBJ2-1,CASSPKQTRGDEQFF,TGTGCCAGCAGCCCTAAGCAGACTAGAGGAGATGAGCAGTTCTTC
.,.,TRBV5-6,TRBJ2-7,CASSLLSMTGTYYEQYF,TGTGCCAGCAGCTTGCTTTCCATGACCGGGACATACTACGAGCAGTACTTC
once,.,TRBV9,TRBJ1-2,CASSVSSGANYGYTF,TGTGCCAGCAGCGTCTCTTCAGGGGCTAACTATGGCTACACCTTC
.,.,TRBV19,TRBJ2-2,CASPRDGNTGELFF,TGTGCCAGTCCAAGGGACGGGAACACCGGGGAGCTGTTTTTT
.,TRBD1,TRBV7-3,TRBJ1-5,CASSLTDRDWNNQPQHF,TGTGCCAGCAGCTTAACGGACAGGGATTGGAACAATCAGCCCCAGCATTTT
few,TRBD2,TRBV6-4,TRBJ2-2,CASSVSGDTGELFF,TGTGCCAGCAGTGTTAGCGGGGACACCGGGGAGCTGTTTTTT
.,.,TRBV19,TRBJ2-7,CASSIPGTYEQYF,TGTGCCAGTAGTATCCCAGGAACCTACGAGCAGTACTTC